This TCR beta chain was captured in a study of cytomegalovirus exposure and HLA in healthy donors. Study-wide results and caveats: The authors listed around 150 TCR beta chains as cytomegalovirus-associated. Association of a missense DCLRE1C variant with TCR beta V- and J-gene trimming was reported in a later analysis. Among the sequence variants, a highly shared cluster was likely an artifact of sequencing.

This clone was recorded a few times. What it binds is not known. This PCR relied on a set of 60 Vbeta primers and 13 Jbeta primers. Original processing methods: A follow-up analysis tallied 65 million to 80 million unique TCR beta chains, roughly 11 million shared. Assay used: immunoSEQ multiplex PCR; TCRdb lists only in-frame clones, some missing. The DNA gave D and trimming, while V, J and clone size come from that table. The table lists about 97,000 clones, roughly 85% of them singletons. Per the germline V gene, CDR1 is SGHDT and CDR2 is YYEEEE. The CDR3 totals 14 residues. The J segment lost 8 bases and the V segment lost 4 bases, leaving 8 bases of the junction unmatched.

This chain joins TRBV5-6 and TRBJ1-4, with 7 positions matching TRBD1. Material: PBMCs. The TCR originated in a man aged 25 to 45 in good health and CMV-seronegative. CDR3 DNA sequence: TGTGCCAGCAGCCAGGGACAGAGAGAAGAAAAACTGTTTTTT. Translation: CASSQGQREEKLFF. The full variable domain, in which reference TRBV5-6 and TRBJ1-4 provide the parts outside the CDR3, is DAGVTQSPTHLIKTRGQQVTLRCSPKSGHDTVSWYQQALGQGPQFIFQYYEEEERQRGNFPDRFSGHQFPNYSSELNVNALLLGDSALYLCASSQGQREEKLFFGSGTQLSVL.